One sample yielded the 3 T cell receptor beta chains listed below, sequenced in a study of cytomegalovirus exposure and HLA in healthy donors. The protocol was immunoSEQ multiplex PCR, while the TCRdb copy is restricted to in-frame clones and leaves out a portion. The sample lists about 330,000 clones; about nine tenths were seen once. The specimen sequenced was PBMCs. The source of these receptors is a woman under 30 in good health and CMV-seronegative.

The rearrangement uses TRBV19 and TRBJ1-1, with D possibly TRBD1 on 5 matching bases. CDR1 LNHDA and CDR2 SQIVND come from the germline V gene (reference sequence). Trimming took 5 bases from V and 2 from J, leaving 27 bases between them. CDR3 size: 19 residues. CDR3 region: CASSLAGSGTGGGNTEAFF. In DNA, the CDR3 is TGTGCCAGTAGTCTGGCAGGGAGTGGAACGGGGGGGGGAAACACTGAAGCTTTCTTT.

The rearrangement uses TRBV2 and TRBJ2-2; TRBD2 might be the D (6 bases). The CDR3 runs 11 residues. With 8 bases removed from V and 6 bases from J, the gap between germline ends came to 7 bases. The germline CDR1 and CDR2 sequences are SNHLY and FYNNEI. The CDR3 nucleotides are TGTGCCAGCTGGGACTCCGGGGAGCTGTTTTTT. Encoded protein: CASWDSGELFF.

The V and J genes are TRBV11-2 and TRBJ2-1; tentatively, D is TRBD2 (6 bases). Germline CDR1 and CDR2: SGHAT and FQNNGV. CDR3 length: 18 residues. V was cut by 9 bases and J by 8 bases, with 32 bases left in between. The CDR3 sequence: CASMDRNHLAAAPDEQFF. Written as DNA, the CDR3 is TGTGCCAGTATGGATCGAAACCATTTAGCGGCAGCCCCCGATGAGCAGTTCTTC.